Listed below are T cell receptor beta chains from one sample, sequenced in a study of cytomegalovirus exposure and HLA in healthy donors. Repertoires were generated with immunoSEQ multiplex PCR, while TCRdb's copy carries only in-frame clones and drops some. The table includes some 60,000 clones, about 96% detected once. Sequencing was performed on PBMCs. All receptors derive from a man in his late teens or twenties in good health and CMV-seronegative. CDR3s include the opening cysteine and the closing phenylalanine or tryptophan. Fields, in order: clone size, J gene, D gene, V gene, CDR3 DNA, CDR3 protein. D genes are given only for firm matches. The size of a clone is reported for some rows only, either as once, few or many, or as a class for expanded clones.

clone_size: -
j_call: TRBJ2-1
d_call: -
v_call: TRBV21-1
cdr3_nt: TGTGCCGAGCCGCGTGCACGGAGCGGGAGAGAGGGCTCCTACAATGAGCAGTTCTTC
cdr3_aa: CAEPRARSGREGSYNEQFF

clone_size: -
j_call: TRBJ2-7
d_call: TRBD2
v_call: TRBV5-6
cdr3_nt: TGTGCCAGCAGCTTACTAGCGGGAGGGCCGAGGGAGCAGTACTTC
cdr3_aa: CASSLLAGGPREQYF

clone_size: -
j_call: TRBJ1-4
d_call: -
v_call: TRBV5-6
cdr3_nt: TGTGCCAGCAGCTACCCCTCGGACAGCAAGAATGAAAAACTGTTTTTT
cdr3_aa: CASSYPSDSKNEKLFF

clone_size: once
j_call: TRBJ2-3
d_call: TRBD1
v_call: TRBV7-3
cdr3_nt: TGTGCCAGCAGCCTCCCGGACAGGAACTCAGATACGCAGTATTTT
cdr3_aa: CASSLPDRNSDTQYF

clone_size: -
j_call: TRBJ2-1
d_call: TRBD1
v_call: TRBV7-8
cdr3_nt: TGTGCCAGCAGTCGCCTGCCGGGACAGGGGTCCTACAATGAGCAGTTCTTC
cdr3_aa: CASSRLPGQGSYNEQFF

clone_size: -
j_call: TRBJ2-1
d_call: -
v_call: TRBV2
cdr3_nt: TGTGCCAGCAGTGAAAATGTCGCGGCTTACAATGAGCAGTTCTTC
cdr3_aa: CASSENVAAYNEQFF

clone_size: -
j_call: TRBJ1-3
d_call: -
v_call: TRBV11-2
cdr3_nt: TGTGCCAGCAGCTTAGTTCCTAACTCTGGAAACACCATATATTTT
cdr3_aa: CASSLVPNSGNTIYF

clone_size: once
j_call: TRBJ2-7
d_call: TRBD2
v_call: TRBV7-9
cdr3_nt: TGTGCCAGCAGCTTAGTGGGCGGGAGGGGCGAGCAGTACTTC
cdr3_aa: CASSLVGGRGEQYF

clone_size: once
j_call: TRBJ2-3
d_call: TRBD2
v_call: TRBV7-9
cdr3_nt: TGTGCCAGCAGCCTTGGGACTAGCATTACAGATACGCAGTATTTT
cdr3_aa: CASSLGTSITDTQYF

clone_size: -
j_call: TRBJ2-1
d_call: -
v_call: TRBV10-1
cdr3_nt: TGCGCCAGCAGTGGAGACTTAGTAAATGAGCAGTTCTTC
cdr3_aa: CASSGDLVNEQFF

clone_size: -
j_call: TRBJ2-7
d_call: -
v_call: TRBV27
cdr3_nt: TGTGCCAGCAGTTTAGTGGGGCTACAGTACGAGCAGTACTTC
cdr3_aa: CASSLVGLQYEQYF

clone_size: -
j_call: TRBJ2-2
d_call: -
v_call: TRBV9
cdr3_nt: TGTGCCAGCGACCGAGGACAAACAAACACCGGGGAGCTGTTTTTT
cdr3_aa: CASDRGQTNTGELFF

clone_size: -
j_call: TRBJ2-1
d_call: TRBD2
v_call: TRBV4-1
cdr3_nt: TGCGCCAGCAGCCCCTTGGGACTAGCCTTGGATGAGCAGTTCTTC
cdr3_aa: CASSPLGLALDEQFF

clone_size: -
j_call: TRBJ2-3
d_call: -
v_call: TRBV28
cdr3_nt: TGTGCCAGCACTCGGCGGGACGAACGAACAGATACGCAGTATTTT
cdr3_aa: CASTRRDERTDTQYF

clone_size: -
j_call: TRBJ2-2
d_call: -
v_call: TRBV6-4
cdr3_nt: TGTGCCAGCAGTAGCGCGAACACCGGGGAGCTGTTTTTT
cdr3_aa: CASSSANTGELFF

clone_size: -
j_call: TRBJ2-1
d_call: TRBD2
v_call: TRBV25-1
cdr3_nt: TGTGCCAGCACCGCCACTAGCGGTAAAGACTACAATGAGCAGTTCTTC
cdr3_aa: CASTATSGKDYNEQFF

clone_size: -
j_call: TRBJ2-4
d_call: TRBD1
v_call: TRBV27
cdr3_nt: TGTGCCAGCAGTTTATCTGGGACAGGGGGCGCTAAAAACATTCAGTACTTC
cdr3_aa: CASSLSGTGGAKNIQYF

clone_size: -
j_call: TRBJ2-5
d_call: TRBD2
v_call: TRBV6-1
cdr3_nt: TGTGCCAGCAGTGAACCGACTAGCGCGGCGGAGACCCAGTACTTC
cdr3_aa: CASSEPTSAAETQYF

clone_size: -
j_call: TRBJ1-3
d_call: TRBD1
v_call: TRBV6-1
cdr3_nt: TGTGCCAGCAGCGGGACAGCCTCTGGAAACACCATATATTTT
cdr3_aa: CASSGTASGNTIYF

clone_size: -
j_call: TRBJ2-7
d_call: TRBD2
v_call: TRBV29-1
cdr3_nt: TGCAGCGTTGTGGGACTAGCGGGAGTCGGGGAGCAGTACTTC
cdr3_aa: CSVVGLAGVGEQYF

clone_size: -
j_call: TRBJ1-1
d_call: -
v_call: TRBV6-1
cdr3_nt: TGTGCCAGCAATCAGGGGCGGATGGCTTTCTTT
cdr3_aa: CASNQGRMAFF

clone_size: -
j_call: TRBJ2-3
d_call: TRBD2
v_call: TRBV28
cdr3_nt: TGTGCCAGCAGTATAATAGCGGGAGCTCCAGATACGCAGTATTTT
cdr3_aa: CASSIIAGAPDTQYF

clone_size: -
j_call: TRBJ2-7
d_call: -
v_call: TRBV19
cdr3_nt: TGTGCCAGTAGTATTGTAGCCAAGAGCTCCTACGAGCAGTACTTC
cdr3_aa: CASSIVAKSSYEQYF

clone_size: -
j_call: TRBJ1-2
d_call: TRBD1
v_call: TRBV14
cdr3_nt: TGTGCCAGCAGCCAAGATACGCCAGGGGGCGACTATGGCTACACCTTC
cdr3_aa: CASSQDTPGGDYGYTF

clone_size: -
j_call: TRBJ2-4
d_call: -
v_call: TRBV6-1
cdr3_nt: TGTGCCAGCAGTGAATTGGCTAGTGGTGGTGTCATTCAGTACTTC
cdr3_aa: CASSELASGGVIQYF

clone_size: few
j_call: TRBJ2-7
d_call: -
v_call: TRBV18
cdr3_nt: TGTGCCAGCTCACCAAACGGGGGGCAGGGGACAAGCGAGCAGTACTTC
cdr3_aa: CASSPNGGQGTSEQYF

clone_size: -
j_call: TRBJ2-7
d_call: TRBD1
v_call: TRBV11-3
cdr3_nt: TGTGCCAGCAGCTTAGAAGGGACAGTTGGCGAGCAGTACTTC
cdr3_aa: CASSLEGTVGEQYF

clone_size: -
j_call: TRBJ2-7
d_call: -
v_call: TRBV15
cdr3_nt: TGTGCCACCAGCAGCGAGTTGACTACGGTTTCCTACGAGCAGTACTTC
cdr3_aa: CATSSELTTVSYEQYF

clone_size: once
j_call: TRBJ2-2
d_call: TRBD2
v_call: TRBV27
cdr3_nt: TGTGCCAGCAGATTAGGACTAGCGGGAGAGGGGCACACCGGGGAGCTGTTTTTT
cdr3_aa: CASRLGLAGEGHTGELFF

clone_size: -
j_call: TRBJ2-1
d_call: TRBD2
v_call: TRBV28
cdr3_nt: TGTGCCAGCACTTCCCTAGCGGGAGGGAATGAGCAGTTCTTC
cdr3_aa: CASTSLAGGNEQFF

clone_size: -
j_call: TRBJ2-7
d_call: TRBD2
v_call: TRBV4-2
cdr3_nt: TGTGCCAGCAGCCAAGGAGCGGGAGCTATCTACGAGCAGTACTTC
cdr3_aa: CASSQGAGAIYEQYF

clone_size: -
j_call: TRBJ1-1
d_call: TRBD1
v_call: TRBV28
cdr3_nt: TGTGCCAGCACTCCTAGCGGACAGGGGTACACTGAAGCTTTCTTT
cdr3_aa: CASTPSGQGYTEAFF

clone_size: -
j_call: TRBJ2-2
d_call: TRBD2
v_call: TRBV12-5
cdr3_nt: TGTGCTAGTGGTTTGGTCCCTCCGGGACTAGCGGATAGCACCGGGGAGCTGTTTTTT
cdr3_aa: CASGLVPPGLADSTGELFF

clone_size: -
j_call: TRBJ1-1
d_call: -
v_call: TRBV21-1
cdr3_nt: TGTGCCAGCAGAAAAGAGGGCAGTGGGTTGCGGGACACTGAAGCTTTCTTT
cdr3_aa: CASRKEGSGLRDTEAFF

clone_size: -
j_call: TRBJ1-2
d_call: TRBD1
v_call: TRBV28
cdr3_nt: TGTGCCAGCCAGGGGGCGCCTGGCTACACCTTC
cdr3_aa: CASQGAPGYTF

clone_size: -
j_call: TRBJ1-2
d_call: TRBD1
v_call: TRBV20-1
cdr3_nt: TGCAGTGCTCGGGACAGGAATGGCTACACCTTC
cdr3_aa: CSARDRNGYTF

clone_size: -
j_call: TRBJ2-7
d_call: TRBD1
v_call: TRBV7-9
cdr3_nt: TGTGCCAGCAGCTTAGTAGGGACAGGGTCCTACGAGCAGTACTTC
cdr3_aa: CASSLVGTGSYEQYF

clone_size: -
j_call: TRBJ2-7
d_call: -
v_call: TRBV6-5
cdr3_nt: TGTGCCAGCAGTTACTCGGCTAGTCGCTCCTACGAGCAGTACTTC
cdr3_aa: CASSYSASRSYEQYF

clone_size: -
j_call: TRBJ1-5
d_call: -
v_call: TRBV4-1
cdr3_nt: TGCGCCAGCAGCGTCCGGGACACTAGTCTTGCCCAGCATTTT
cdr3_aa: CASSVRDTSLAQHF

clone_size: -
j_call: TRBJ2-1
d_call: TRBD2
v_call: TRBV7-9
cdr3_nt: TGTGCCAGCACCAACGCCCCCGGGACTAGCGGCTACAATGAGCAGTTCTTC
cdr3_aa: CASTNAPGTSGYNEQFF

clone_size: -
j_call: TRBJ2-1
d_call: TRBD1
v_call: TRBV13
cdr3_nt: TGTGCCAGCAGCTTAAGGGGGCGGGCCTACAATGAGCAGTTCTTC
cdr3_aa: CASSLRGRAYNEQFF

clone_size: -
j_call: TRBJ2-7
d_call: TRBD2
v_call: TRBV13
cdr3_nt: TGTGCCAGCAGCCTGGCGGGCCTAGCGGGGGCCTACGAGCAGTACTTC
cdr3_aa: CASSLAGLAGAYEQYF

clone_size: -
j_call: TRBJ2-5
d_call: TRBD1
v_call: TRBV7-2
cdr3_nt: TGTGCCAGCAGCTTAGCGGGACAGGGGGCGAGAGAGACCCAGTACTTC
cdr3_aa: CASSLAGQGARETQYF

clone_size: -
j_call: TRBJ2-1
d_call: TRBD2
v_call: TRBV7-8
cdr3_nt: TGTGCCAGCAGCCCCGGGGGGGTGAATGAGCAGTTCTTC
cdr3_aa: CASSPGGVNEQFF

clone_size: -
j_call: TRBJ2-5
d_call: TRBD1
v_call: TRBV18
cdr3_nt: TGTGCCAGCTCACCTCTTGGACAGGGGGCAAAGACCCAGTACTTC
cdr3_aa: CASSPLGQGAKTQYF

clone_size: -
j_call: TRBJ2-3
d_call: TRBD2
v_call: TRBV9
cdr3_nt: TGTGCCAGCAACCACATAGCGGGAGGTCCGTCAGATACGCAGTATTTT
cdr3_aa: CASNHIAGGPSDTQYF

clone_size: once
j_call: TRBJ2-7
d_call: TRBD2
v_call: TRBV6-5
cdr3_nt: TGTGCCAGCACCGAGGGGCTAGCGGGACGCCACGAGCAGTACTTC
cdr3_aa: CASTEGLAGRHEQYF

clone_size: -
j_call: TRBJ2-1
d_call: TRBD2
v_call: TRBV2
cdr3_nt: TGTGCCACCATCCGAACTCCCATTAGCGGGAGCCTAAATGAGCAGTTCTTC
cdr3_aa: CATIRTPISGSLNEQFF

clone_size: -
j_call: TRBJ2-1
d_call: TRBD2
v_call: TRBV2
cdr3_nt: TGTGCCAGCAAAGAGGGTAGCGGGATTTTTTATGAGCAGTTCTTC
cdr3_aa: CASKEGSGIFYEQFF

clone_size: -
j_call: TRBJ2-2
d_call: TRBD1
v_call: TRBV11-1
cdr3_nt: TGTGCCAGCAGCTTAGGGGGTACGGGACAGGGGTACACCGGGGAGCTGTTTTTT
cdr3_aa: CASSLGGTGQGYTGELFF

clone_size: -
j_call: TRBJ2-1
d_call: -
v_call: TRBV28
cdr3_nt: TGTGCCAGCAGTGGCGGATACAATGAGCAGTTCTTC
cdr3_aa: CASSGGYNEQFF

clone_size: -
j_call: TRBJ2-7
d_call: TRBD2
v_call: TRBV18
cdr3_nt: TGTGCCAGCTCCCCGCACCGTACTATTCGTGGACTAGCGGGAGTTACCCCCCCGAGGCGAACGTTC
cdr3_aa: CASSPHRTIRGLAGVTPPRRTF

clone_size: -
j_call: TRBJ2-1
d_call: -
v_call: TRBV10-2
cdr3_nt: TGCGCCAGCAGTGAGATTAACCCGAGCTCCTACAATGAGCAGTTCTTC
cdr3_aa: CASSEINPSSYNEQFF

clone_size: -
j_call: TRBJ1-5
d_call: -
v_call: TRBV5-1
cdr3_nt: TGCGCCAGCAGCTCGGGAACCGGGAGCAATCAGCCCCAGCATTTT
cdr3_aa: CASSSGTGSNQPQHF

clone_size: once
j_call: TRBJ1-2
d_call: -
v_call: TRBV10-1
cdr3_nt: TGCGCCAGCAGTGTAGTTAACTATGGCTACACCTTC
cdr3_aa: CASSVVNYGYTF

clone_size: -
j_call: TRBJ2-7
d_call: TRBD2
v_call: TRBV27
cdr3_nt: TGTGCCAGCAGTTTAGCGGGAGTGGGGGTGGAGCAGTACTTC
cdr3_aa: CASSLAGVGVEQYF

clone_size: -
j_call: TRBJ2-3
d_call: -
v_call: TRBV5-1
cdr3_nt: TGCGCCAGCAGCTTACAGGGTTCGGGCACAGATACGCAGTATTTT
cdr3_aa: CASSLQGSGTDTQYF

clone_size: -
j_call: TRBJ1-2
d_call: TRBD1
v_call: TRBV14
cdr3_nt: TGTGCCAGCAGCCCCGGCCGCTTGGGACAGGGGGCGCTTATCTATGGCTACACCTTC
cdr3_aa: CASSPGRLGQGALIYGYTF

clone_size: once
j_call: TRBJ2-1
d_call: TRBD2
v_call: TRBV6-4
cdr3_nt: TGTGCCAGCAGTCTCAAAGGGGCTAGCGGGAGCTCCTACAATGAGCAGTTCTTC
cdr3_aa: CASSLKGASGSSYNEQFF

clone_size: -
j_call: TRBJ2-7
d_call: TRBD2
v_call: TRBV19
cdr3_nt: TGTGCCAGTAGTCCTCTTGGCGGGAGAACTTACGAGCAGTACTTC
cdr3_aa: CASSPLGGRTYEQYF